Listed below are T cell receptor beta chains from one sample, sequenced in a study of spatial heterogeneity in lung cancer. TCRdb itself ran the 5' RACE reads through MiXCR, one entry per CDR3 protein. Among tens of thousands of distinct CDR3 sequences listed, approximately 12% were seen once. Sequences were derived from PBMCs, sampled at surgery. These receptors originate from a male donor with early-stage non-small cell lung cancer. CDR3s include the opening cysteine and the closing phenylalanine or tryptophan. D genes are given only for firm matches. The size entry is marked missing in some rows and otherwise reads once, few, many or a size class.

cdr3_length j_call v_call clone_size d_call cdr3_nt cdr3_aa
12 TRBJ2-7 TRBV20-1 - - TGCAGTACGAGACAGGTTTCCTACGAGCAGTACTTC CSTRQVSYEQYF
19 TRBJ2-4 TRBV21-1 many - TGTGCCAGCAGCATCGTCGTTAGGACAGCTGATTTAGCTAAAAACATTCAGTACTTC CASSIVVRTADLAKNIQYF
14 TRBJ1-1 TRBV7-2 - - TGTGCCAGCAGCCCGGGATCACAGGGCACTGAAGCTTTCTTT CASSPGSQGTEAFF
14 TRBJ2-5 TRBV28 - - TGTGCCAGCAGTTTATCACAGGGAGGGGAGACCCAGTACTTC CASSLSQGGETQYF
16 TRBJ2-1 TRBV6-5 - TRBD2 TGTGCCAGCAGGCGGGGGGACCAACCCCTCTACAATGAGCAGTTCTTC CASRRGDQPLYNEQFF
13 TRBJ1-1 TRBV20-1 - - TGCAGTGCTAGAGAGACAGGGAACACTGAAGCTTTCTTT CSARETGNTEAFF
14 TRBJ1-1 TRBV12-3/TRBV12-4 - - TGTGCCAGCAGTCCTTGGGCCGGGGTAAATGAAGCTTTCTTT CASSPWAGVNEAFF
14 TRBJ2-1 TRBV6-1 many TRBD2 TGTGCCAGTCTTCCGACTAGCGGGGGGGCCTTTCTGTTCTTC CASLPTSGGAFLFF
13 TRBJ1-1 TRBV12-3/TRBV12-4 few - TGTGCCAGCGACCCTATCCGGGGGGGGATAGCTTTCTTT CASDPIRGGIAFF
16 TRBJ2-7 TRBV4-2 - - TGTGCCAGCAGCCAAGATCAGGGGACCGCCTCCTACGAGCAGTACTTC CASSQDQGTASYEQYF
15 TRBJ1-1 TRBV10-1 - - TGCGCCAGCAGTGAGAGGGGCAGGGGCCCAACTGAAGCTTTCTTT CASSERGRGPTEAFF
15 TRBJ1-1 TRBV7-2 - TRBD1 TGTGCCAGCGGATCCAGGGGGCTGGTGAACACTGAAGCTTTCTTT CASGSRGLVNTEAFF
15 TRBJ2-7 TRBV6-6 many TRBD1 TGTGCCAGCAGTCTCCCCAGACAGGGGGCCGGCGAGCAGTACTTC CASSLPRQGAGEQYF
13 TRBJ2-4 TRBV6-2/TRBV6-3 few - TGTGCCAGCAGTACCGGGGGTTCGGGCATTCAGTACTTC CASSTGGSGIQYF
12 TRBJ1-2 TRBV5-6 - - TGTGCCAGCAGCTTGGACGGGCATGGCTACACCTTC CASSLDGHGYTF
17 TRBJ2-7 TRBV4-3 few TRBD2 TGCGCCAGCAGCCAAGATGAGAGCGGGGGGGGTTCCTACGAGCAGTACTTC CASSQDESGGGSYEQYF
14 TRBJ1-2 TRBV11-2 many - TGTGCCAGCAGCTTAGTCTCGGGATCCTCGGGCTACACCTTC CASSLVSGSSGYTF
14 TRBJ2-1 TRBV6-5 few TRBD1 TGTGCCAGCAGTTCCGGGACAGAAGGCAATGAGCAGTTCTTC CASSSGTEGNEQFF
14 TRBJ2-7 TRBV7-9 many TRBD1 TGTGCCAGCAGCCACCCGGGACAGACCTACGAGCAGTACTTC CASSHPGQTYEQYF
14 TRBJ2-3 TRBV20-1 - TRBD2 TGCAGTGCTAGTCGGGCGGGAGCGGCAGATACGCAGTATTTT CSASRAGAADTQYF
13 TRBJ2-2 TRBV6-1 - - TGTGCCAGCAGTGAATCGGGCTCCGGGGAGCTGTTTTTT CASSESGSGELFF
15 TRBJ2-3 TRBV4-1 - TRBD1 TGCGCCAGCAGCCGACCGGGACAGAGCACAGATACGCAGTATTTT CASSRPGQSTDTQYF
14 TRBJ2-1 TRBV3-1 - - TGTGCCAGCAGCCTGACCGGACAATACAATGAGCAGTTCTTC CASSLTGQYNEQFF
16 TRBJ2-2 TRBV5-4 - TRBD2 TGTACCAGCAGAGTAACTAGCGGCCCTAACACCGGGGAGCTGTTTTTT CTSRVTSGPNTGELFF
15 TRBJ1-2 TRBV20-1 - - TGCAGTGCTCGCCTCTTCGGGAAAGCTAACTATGGCTACACCTTC CSARLFGKANYGYTF
14 TRBJ2-7 TRBV20-1 few - TGCAGTGCTGGTTCACCCGGCGGAACCTACGAGCAGTACTTC CSAGSPGGTYEQYF
14 TRBJ2-1 TRBV20-1 - - TGCAGTGCTAGAGGAGAGAGGGCCTACAATGAGCAGTTCTTC CSARGERAYNEQFF
13 TRBJ1-2 TRBV2 few - TGTGCCAGCGGGGCAGGGGATAGCTATGGCTACACCTTC CASGAGDSYGYTF
14 TRBJ2-3 TRBV20-1 few - TGCAGTGCTAGAGGCAGCGGGAGCACAGATACGCAGTATTTT CSARGSGSTDTQYF
13 TRBJ2-3 TRBV9 many - TGTGCCAGCAGCCGGGACCACACAGATACGCAGTATTTT CASSRDHTDTQYF
14 TRBJ2-5 TRBV12-3/TRBV12-4 few TRBD1 TGTGCCAGCAGCCGGAACAGGGGCCAAGAGACCCAGTACTTC CASSRNRGQETQYF
13 TRBJ1-2 TRBV20-1 few - TGCAGTGCAACAAATACAGGGTTTGGTGGCTACACCTTC CSATNTGFGGYTF
15 TRBJ2-1 TRBV7-2 - - TGTGCCAGCAGCTTAGCTCTAATGACCTACAATGAGCAGTTCTTC CASSLALMTYNEQFF
13 TRBJ2-7 TRBV12-3/TRBV12-4 - TRBD2 TGTGCCAGCAGGCCTAGCGGGGAGTACGAGCAGTACTTC CASRPSGEYEQYF
13 TRBJ2-7 TRBV28 few - TGTGCCAGCAGTTTAGGGGTATCCTACGAGCAGTACTTC CASSLGVSYEQYF
15 TRBJ1-1 TRBV6-5 many TRBD1 TGTGCCAGCAGCCAACACCGGACAGGGAACACTGAAGCTTTCTTT CASSQHRTGNTEAFF
16 TRBJ2-3 TRBV20-1 - TRBD2 TGCAGTGCTCATGGACTAGCGGCTAGGGATATAGATACGCAGTATTTT CSAHGLAARDIDTQYF
16 TRBJ2-2 TRBV6-2/TRBV6-3 few TRBD2 TGTGCCAGCAGAAAACTAGCGGGGACGGTAACCGGGGAGCTGTTTTTT CASRKLAGTVTGELFF
15 TRBJ2-2 TRBV30 few TRBD1 TGTGCCTGGAGTCTGGGGACAGGGTCCACCGGGGAGCTGTTTTTT CAWSLGTGSTGELFF
15 TRBJ2-3 TRBV30 once TRBD2 TGTGCCTGGAGTGTCCCAGCGGGGTCCACAGATACGCAGTATTTT CAWSVPAGSTDTQYF
12 TRBJ2-2 TRBV29-1 - - TGCAGCTCGGGGAGTAACACCGGGGAGCTGTTTTTT CSSGSNTGELFF
18 TRBJ2-1 TRBV11-2 - TRBD2 TGTGCCAGCAGATTAAACCTTGGGACTAGGTCCTCCTACAATGAGCAGTTCTTC CASRLNLGTRSSYNEQFF
15 TRBJ2-2 TRBV7-2 - TRBD1 TGTGCCAGCAGCTCCAGGGGGCTCGGCACCGGGGAGCTGTTTTTT CASSSRGLGTGELFF
13 TRBJ1-1 TRBV7-8 many - TGTGCCAGCAGCCCGGAGGTGAACACTGAAGCTTTCTTT CASSPEVNTEAFF
14 TRBJ2-4 TRBV28 - - TGTGCCAGCAGTTTAGAGATCACGCGCGGCATTCAGTACTTC CASSLEITRGIQYF
13 TRBJ2-2 TRBV12-3/TRBV12-4 - - TGTGCCAGCAGGACAGGGGGTAGCGGGAAGCTGTTTTTT CASRTGGSGKLFF
14 TRBJ1-2 TRBV5-1 - - TGCGCCAGCAGCTTGCTGACAAGTAACTATGGCTACACCTTC CASSLLTSNYGYTF
15 TRBJ2-2 TRBV29-1 few TRBD1 TGCAGCGTTGGGGACAGGGTTGGAGGGACCGGGGAGCTGTTTTTT CSVGDRVGGTGELFF
13 TRBJ1-2 TRBV20-1 - - TGCAGTGCTGAATCCGGGACGGACTATGGCTACACCTTC CSAESGTDYGYTF
14 TRBJ1-6 TRBV30 few - TGTGCCTGGAACCCCGGGACGGTGAATTCACCCCTCCACTTT CAWNPGTVNSPLHF
15 TRBJ2-1 TRBV4-3 few TRBD2 TGCGCCAGCAGCCGACAGAGCGGGGGGGCCGGTGAGCAGTTCTTC CASSRQSGGAGEQFF
14 TRBJ1-5 TRBV6-2/TRBV6-3 many TRBD1 TGTGCCAGCGGTACGACAGGGGGCAATCAGCCCCAGCATTTT CASGTTGGNQPQHF
16 TRBJ2-5 TRBV5-1 few TRBD1 TGCGCCAGCAGCCCGGGACAGGGGGTTCTATACGAGACCCAGTACTTC CASSPGQGVLYETQYF
13 TRBJ2-4 TRBV7-2 many - TGTGCCAGCAGCTTCGCCGGAGAAAACATTCAGTACTTC CASSFAGENIQYF
14 TRBJ2-7 TRBV7-2 few TRBD2 TGTGCCAGCAGCCCACTAGCGGGAGGATACGAGCAGTACTTC CASSPLAGGYEQYF
15 TRBJ2-1 TRBV24-1 - TRBD2 TGTGCCACCAGTGATTGGACTAGCGGGACTGATGAGCAGTTCTTC CATSDWTSGTDEQFF
13 TRBJ1-4 TRBV18 - - TGTGCCAGCTCAACGATTTCGAATGAAAAACTGTTTTTT CASSTISNEKLFF
11 TRBJ1-5 TRBV28 - - TGTGCCAGCAGGTCCACGGCAAAGTGGGCTTTT CASRSTAKWAF
15 TRBJ2-6 TRBV28 - - TGTGCCAGCCTAGGCGACCGAGTCGGGGCCAACGTCCTGACTTTC CASLGDRVGANVLTF